The entry below describes one T cell receptor (beta chain). This clonotype came up a few times. It lacks a known antigen. The input lacks base qualities; no much larger clone sits a single base away. Sequencing took place on an Illumina HiSeq 1500. Starting from the raw public reads, TCRdb applied fastp trimming at Q25, assembled clones with MiXCR and retained in-frame beta chains. Rows are combined by CDR3 protein, so each entry shows the most common genes and DNA. The sample contains roughly 150,000 distinct CDR3 sequences, roughly 17% of them found a single time. Together, the top ten hold roughly a sixth of the sample. The data stem from a study of T cell repertoires in cytomegalovirus infection (dated by TCRdb to about 2019). A note on the overall study: Donor HLA type was relevant to the analysis, because carriage of CMV infection together with the matching HLA type was indicated by public TCR beta signatures. Summary of the overall study and its limitations: Cumulative frequency of public TCR beta family members discriminated carriers of CMV infection plus the relevant HLA type in this cohort and an independent roughly 330-donor cohort. The ex vivo response was dominated by HLA-C-restricted CMV-specific TCR beta clonotypes, which also provided the single most frequent clonotype in two of eight donors.

The clonotype was recovered from a human donor in good health (CMV status not recorded). Some clones in this sample may be carry-over from other donors' samples. What was sequenced was CD8+ T cells from PBMCs.

The CDR3 here reads CASSFLPTANYGYTF. The nucleotide sequence is TGTGCCAGCAGCTTCCTCCCAACGGCTAACTATGGCTACACCTTC. The rearranged segments are TRBV7-9 and TRBJ1-2; no D gene call is confident. Taken from cysteine to phenylalanine, the CDR3 has 15 residues. CDR3 DNA is the only sequence kept; it has 45 bases, read in frame from the first base. CDR1 and CDR2, per the germline V gene (reference sequence), are SEHNR and FQNEAQ. V lost 3 bases and J lost 0 bases; the stretch between them is 11 bases long.